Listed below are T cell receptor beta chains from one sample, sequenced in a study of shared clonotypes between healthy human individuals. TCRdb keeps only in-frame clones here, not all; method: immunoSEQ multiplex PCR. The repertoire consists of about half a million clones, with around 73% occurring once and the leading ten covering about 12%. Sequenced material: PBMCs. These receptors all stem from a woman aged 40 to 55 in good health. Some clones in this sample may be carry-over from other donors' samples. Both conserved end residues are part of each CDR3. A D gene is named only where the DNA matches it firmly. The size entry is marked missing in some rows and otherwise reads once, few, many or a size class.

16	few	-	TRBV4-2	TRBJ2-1	CASSQDSQSLDYEQFF	TGTGCCAGCAGCCAAGATAGTCAATCATTGGATTATGAGCAGTTCTTC
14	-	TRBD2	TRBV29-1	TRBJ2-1	CSVRTSGRADEQFF	TGCAGCGTGCGGACTAGCGGGAGGGCCGATGAGCAGTTCTTC
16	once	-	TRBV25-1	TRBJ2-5	CASSPIPQGTQETQYF	TGTGCCAGCAGTCCCATCCCCCAGGGAACCCAAGAGACCCAGTACTTC
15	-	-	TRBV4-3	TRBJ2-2	CASSQAATWTGELFF	TGCGCCAGCAGCCAAGCGGCCACCTGGACCGGGGAGCTGTTTTTT
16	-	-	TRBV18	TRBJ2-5	CASSPISLGDQETQYF	TGTGCCAGCTCACCGATAAGCCTAGGGGACCAAGAGACCCAGTACTTC
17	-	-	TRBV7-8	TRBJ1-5	CASSLEGGQYSNQPQHF	TGTGCCAGCAGCTTAGAGGGGGGGCAATATAGCAATCAGCCCCAGCATTTT
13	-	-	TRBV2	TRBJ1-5	CASSPGVSQPQHF	TGTGCCAGCAGCCCCGGGGTATCACAGCCCCAGCATTTT
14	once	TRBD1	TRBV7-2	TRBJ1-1	CASSAQGGNTEAFF	TGTGCCAGCAGTGCCCAGGGGGGGAACACTGAAGCTTTCTTT
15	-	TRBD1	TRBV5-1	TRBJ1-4	CASSGTGVGNEKLFF	TGCGCCAGCAGCGGAACAGGGGTCGGGAATGAAAAACTGTTTTTT
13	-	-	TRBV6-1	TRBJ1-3	CASSKDGDNTIYF	TGTGCCAGCAGCAAGGACGGAGACAACACCATATATTTT
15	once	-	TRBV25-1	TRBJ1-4	CASSEYAGAGEKLFF	TGTGCCAGCAGTGAATATGCGGGTGCGGGTGAAAAACTGTTTTTT
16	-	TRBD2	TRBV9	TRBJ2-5	CASSRSSGRAPETQYF	TGTGCCAGCAGCAGATCTAGCGGGAGGGCCCCAGAGACCCAGTACTTC
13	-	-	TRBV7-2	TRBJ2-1	CASNRETHNEQFF	TGTGCGAGCAACCGCGAAACCCACAATGAGCAGTTCTTC
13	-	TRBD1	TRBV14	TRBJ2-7	CASSRAPGGEQYF	TGTGCCAGCAGCCGGGCTCCAGGGGGCGAGCAGTACTTC
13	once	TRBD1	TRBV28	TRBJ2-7	CASRETGVGEQYF	TGTGCCAGCAGGGAGACAGGGGTGGGCGAGCAGTACTTC
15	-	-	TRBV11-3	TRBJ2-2	CASSRASSVTGELFF	TGTGCCAGCAGTCGGGCCTCTAGCGTCACCGGGGAGCTGTTTTTT
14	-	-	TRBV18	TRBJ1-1	CASSPEGVYTEAFF	TGTGCCAGCTCGCCTGAGGGGGTATACACTGAAGCTTTCTTT
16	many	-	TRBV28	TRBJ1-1	CASSFSGRPMSYEAFF	TGTGCCAGCAGTTTTTCTGGCCGGCCTATGTCGTATGAAGCTTTCTTT
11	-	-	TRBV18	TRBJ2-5	CASSEVETQYF	TGTGCCAGCTCAGAAGTGGAGACCCAGTACTTC
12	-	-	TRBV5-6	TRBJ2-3	CASSLETDTQYF	TGTGCCAGCAGCTTGGAGACAGATACGCAGTATTTT
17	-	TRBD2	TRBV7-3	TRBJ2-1	CASSLHPGTSPYNEQFF	TGTGCCAGCAGCTTACACCCTGGGACTAGCCCGTACAATGAGCAGTTCTTC
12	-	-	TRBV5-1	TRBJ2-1	CASSLRGDEQFF	TGCGCCAGCAGCTTGAGGGGGGATGAGCAGTTCTTC
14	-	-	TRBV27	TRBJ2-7	CASSLNRASYEQYF	TGTGCCAGCAGTTTAAACAGGGCCTCCTACGAGCAGTACTTC
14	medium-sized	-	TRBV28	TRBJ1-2	CASSLGDASYGYTF	TGTGCCAGCAGTTTGGGGGACGCCTCGTATGGCTACACCTTC
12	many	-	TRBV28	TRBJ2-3	CASSSNTDTQYF	TGTGCCAGCAGTTCGAACACAGATACGCAGTATTTT
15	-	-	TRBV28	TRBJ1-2	CASSFVLSGPYGYTF	TGTGCCAGCAGTTTTGTCCTATCGGGGCCCTATGGCTACACCTTC
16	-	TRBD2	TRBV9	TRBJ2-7	CASSVDGGRALGEQYF	TGTGCCAGCAGCGTAGACGGCGGGAGGGCCCTCGGGGAGCAGTACTTC
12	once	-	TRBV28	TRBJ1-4	CAARRANEKLFF	TGTGCCGCCCGGAGGGCTAATGAAAAACTGTTTTTT
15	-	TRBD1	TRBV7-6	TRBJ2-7	CASSKGQGAPGEQYF	TGTGCCAGCAGCAAGGGACAGGGGGCGCCCGGCGAGCAGTACTTC
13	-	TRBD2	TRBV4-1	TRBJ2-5	CASSQDVPAGQYF	TGCGCCAGCAGCCAAGATGTGCCAGCGGGGCAGTACTTC
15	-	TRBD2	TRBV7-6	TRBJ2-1	CASSPSTSGANEQFF	TGTGCCAGCAGCCCGTCGACTAGCGGGGCCAATGAGCAGTTCTTC
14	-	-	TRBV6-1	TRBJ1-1	CASSEQGLWTEAFF	TGTGCCAGCAGTGAGCAGGGGCTATGGACTGAAGCTTTCTTT
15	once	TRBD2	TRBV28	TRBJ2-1	CASSSGLAGVNEQFF	TGTGCCAGCAGCTCGGGACTAGCGGGAGTAAATGAGCAGTTCTTC
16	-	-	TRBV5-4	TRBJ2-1	CASSFSGVVTYNEQFF	TGTGCCAGCAGCTTCTCTGGGGTGGTGACCTACAATGAGCAGTTCTTC
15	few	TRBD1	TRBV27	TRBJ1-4	CASSSLTGGYEKLFF	TGTGCCAGCAGTTCCTTGACAGGGGGATACGAAAAACTGTTTTTT
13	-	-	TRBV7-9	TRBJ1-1	CASSTQGNTEAFF	TGTGCCAGCAGCACCCAGGGTAACACTGAAGCTTTCTTT
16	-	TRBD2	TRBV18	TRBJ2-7	CASSPSLAGLPGEQYF	TGTGCCAGCTCACCATCCCTAGCGGGACTACCGGGGGAGCAGTACTTC
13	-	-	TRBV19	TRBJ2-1	CASSIRAANEQFF	TGTGCCAGTAGTATCCGAGCAGCGAATGAGCAGTTCTTC
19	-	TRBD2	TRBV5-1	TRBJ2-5	CASSLGRLAEYWYQETQYF	TGCGCCAGCAGCTTGGGGAGGCTAGCGGAGTATTGGTACCAAGAGACCCAGTACTTC
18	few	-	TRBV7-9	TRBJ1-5	CASSLVCQTFYSNQPQHF	TGTGCCAGCAGCTTAGTTTGTCAGACATTTTATAGCAATCAGCCCCAGCATTTT
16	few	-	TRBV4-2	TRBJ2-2	CASSPRAGRVSGELFF	TGTGCCAGCAGCCCACGGGCAGGGCGAGTCTCCGGGGAGCTGTTTTTT
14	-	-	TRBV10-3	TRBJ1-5	CAISEDISNQPQHF	TGTGCCATCAGTGAGGACATTAGCAATCAGCCCCAGCATTTT
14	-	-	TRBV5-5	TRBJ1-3	CASSFGRGGNTIYF	TGTGCCAGCAGCTTCGGCAGGGGCGGAAACACCATATATTTT
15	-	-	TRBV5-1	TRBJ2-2	CASSLDRVKSGELFF	TGCGCCAGCAGCTTGGACAGGGTGAAATCCGGGGAGCTGTTTTTT
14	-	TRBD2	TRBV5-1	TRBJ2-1	CASSFAGDYNEQFF	TGCGCCAGCAGCTTCGCGGGAGACTACAATGAGCAGTTCTTC
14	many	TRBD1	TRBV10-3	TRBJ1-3	CASLRDRGENTIYF	TGTGCCTCTCTGAGGGACAGGGGAGAAAACACCATATATTTT